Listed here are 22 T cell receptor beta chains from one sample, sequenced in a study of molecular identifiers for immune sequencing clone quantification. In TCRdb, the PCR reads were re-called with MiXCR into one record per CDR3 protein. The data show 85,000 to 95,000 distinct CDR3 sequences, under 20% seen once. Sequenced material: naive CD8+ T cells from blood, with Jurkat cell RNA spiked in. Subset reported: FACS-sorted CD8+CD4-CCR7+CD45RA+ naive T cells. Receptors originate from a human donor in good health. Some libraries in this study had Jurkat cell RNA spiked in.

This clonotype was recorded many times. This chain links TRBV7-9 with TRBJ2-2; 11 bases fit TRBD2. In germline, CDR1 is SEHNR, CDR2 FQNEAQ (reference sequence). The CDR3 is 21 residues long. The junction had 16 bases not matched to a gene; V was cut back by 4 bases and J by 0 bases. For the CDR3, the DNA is TGTGCCAGCAGCTCAGACACCACAGAACTAGCGGGAGCCCCGAACACCGGGGAGCTGTTTTTT. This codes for CASSSDTTELAGAPNTGELFF.

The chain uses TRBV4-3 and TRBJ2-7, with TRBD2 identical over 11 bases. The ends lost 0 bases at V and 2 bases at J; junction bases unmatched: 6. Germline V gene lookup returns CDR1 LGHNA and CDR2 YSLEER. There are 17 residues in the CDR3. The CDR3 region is CASSQDSLAGGPYEQYF. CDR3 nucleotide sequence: TGCGCCAGCAGCCAAGATTCCCTAGCGGGAGGTCCCTACGAGCAGTACTTC.

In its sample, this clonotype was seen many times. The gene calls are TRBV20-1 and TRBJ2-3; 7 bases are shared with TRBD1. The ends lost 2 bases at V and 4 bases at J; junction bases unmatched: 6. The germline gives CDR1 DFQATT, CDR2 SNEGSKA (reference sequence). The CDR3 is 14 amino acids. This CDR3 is CSARSTGQPDTQYF. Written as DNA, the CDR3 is TGCAGTGCTAGATCTACGGGACAGCCAGATACGCAGTATTTT.

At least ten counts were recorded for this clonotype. The CDR3 here is CASSWSGSDNSPLHF. Here the CDR3 DNA reads TGTGCCAGCAGCTGGTCAGGGTCCGATAATTCACCCCTCCACTTT. V is TRBV5-5 and J is TRBJ1-6; D might be TRBD1 (5 bases). The CDR3 runs 15 residues. Germline V gene data show CDR1 as SGHKS and CDR2 as YYEKEE (reference sequence). Trimming took off 3 bases at V and 5 bases at J, with 12 bases between the two ends.

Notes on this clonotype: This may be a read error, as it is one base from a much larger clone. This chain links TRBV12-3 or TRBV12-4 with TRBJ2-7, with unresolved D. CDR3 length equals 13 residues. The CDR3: CASSVAGSDEQYF. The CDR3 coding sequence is TGTGCCAGCAGTGTGGCAGGCTCCGACGAGCAGTACTTC.

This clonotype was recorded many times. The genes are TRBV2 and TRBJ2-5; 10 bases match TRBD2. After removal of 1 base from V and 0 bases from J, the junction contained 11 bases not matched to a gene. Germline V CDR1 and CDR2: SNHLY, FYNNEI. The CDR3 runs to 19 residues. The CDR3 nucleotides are TGTGCCAGCAGTGAAGAGGGCCTAGCGGGGGTCAGGTACCAAGAGACCCAGTACTTC. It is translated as CASSEEGLAGVRYQETQYF. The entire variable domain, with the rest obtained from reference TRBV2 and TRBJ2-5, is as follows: EPEVTQTPSHQVTQMGQEVILRCVPISNHLYFYWYRQILGQKVEFLVSFYNNEISEKSEIFDDQFSVERPDGSNFTLKIRSTKLEDSAMYFCASSEEGLAGVRYQETQYFGPGTRLLVL.

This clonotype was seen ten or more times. In nucleotides, the CDR3 is TGTGCCAGCAGCCAGGGACAGGCGGATGAAAAACTGTTTTTT. Translating it yields CASSQGQADEKLFF. V is TRBV3-1 and J is TRBJ1-4, with 8 bases matching TRBD1. The ends lost 3 bases at V and 6 bases at J; junction bases unmatched: 3. Germline V gives CDR1 LGHDT, CDR2 YNNKEL (reference sequence). This CDR3 is built from 14 residues.

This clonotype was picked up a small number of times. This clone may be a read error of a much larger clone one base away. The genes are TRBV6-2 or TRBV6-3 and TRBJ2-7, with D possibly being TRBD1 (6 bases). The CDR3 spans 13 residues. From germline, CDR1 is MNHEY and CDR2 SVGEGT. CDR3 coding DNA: TGTGCCAACAGTCCCGTTACAGGGTACGAGCAGTACTTC. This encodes CANSPVTGYEQYF.

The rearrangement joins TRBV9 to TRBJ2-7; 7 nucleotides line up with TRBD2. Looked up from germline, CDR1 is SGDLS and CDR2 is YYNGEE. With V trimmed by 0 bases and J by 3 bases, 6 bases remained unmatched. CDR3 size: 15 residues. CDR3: CASSVAPGTNYEQYF. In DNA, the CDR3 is TGTGCCAGCAGCGTAGCGCCCGGGACTAACTACGAGCAGTACTTC.

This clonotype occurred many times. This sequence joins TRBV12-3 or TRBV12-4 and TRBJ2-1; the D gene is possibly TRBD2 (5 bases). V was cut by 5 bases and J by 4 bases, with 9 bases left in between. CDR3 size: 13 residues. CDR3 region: CASSPGVYNEQFF. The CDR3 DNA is TGTGCCAGCAGTCCCGGGGTTTACAATGAGCAGTTCTTC.

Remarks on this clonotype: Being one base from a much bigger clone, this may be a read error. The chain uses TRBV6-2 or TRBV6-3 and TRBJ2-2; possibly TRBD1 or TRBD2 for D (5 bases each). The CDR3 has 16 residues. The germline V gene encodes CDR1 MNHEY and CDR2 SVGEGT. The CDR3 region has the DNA TGTGCCAGCAGTTACTCGAGAGGGACGAACACCGAGGAGCTGTTTTTT. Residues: CASSYSRGTNTEELFF.

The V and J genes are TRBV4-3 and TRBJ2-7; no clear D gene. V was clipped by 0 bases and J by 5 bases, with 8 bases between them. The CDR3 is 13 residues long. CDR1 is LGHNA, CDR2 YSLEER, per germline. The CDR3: CASSQDIVDEQYF. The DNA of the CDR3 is TGCGCCAGCAGCCAAGATATCGTCGACGAGCAGTACTTC.

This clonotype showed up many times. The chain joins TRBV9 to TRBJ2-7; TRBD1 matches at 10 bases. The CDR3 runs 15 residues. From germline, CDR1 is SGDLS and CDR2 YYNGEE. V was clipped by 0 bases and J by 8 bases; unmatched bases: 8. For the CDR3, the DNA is TGTGCCAGCAGCGTAGAGGGGACAGGGGATATTCAGCAGTACTTC. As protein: CASSVEGTGDIQQYF.

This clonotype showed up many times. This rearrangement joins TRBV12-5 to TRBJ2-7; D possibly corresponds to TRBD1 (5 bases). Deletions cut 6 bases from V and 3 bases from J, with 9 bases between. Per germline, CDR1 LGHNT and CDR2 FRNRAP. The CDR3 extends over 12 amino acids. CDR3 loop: CASGPTVYEQYF. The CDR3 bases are TGTGCTAGTGGGCCGACAGTCTACGAGCAGTACTTC.

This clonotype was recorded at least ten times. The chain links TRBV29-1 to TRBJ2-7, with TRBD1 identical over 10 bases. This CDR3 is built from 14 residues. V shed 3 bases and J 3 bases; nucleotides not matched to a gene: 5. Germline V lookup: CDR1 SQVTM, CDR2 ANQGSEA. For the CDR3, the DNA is TGCAGCGTTGAGACAGGGGGCTCAGGCTACGAGCAGTACTTC. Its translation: CSVETGGSGYEQYF.

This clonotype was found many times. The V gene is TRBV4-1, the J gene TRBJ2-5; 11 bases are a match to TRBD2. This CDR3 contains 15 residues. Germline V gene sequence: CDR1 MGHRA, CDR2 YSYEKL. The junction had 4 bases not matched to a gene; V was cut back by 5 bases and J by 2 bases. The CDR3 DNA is TGCGCCAGCAGCTACCTAGCGGGGGGTCAAGAGACCCAGTACTTC. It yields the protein CASSYLAGGQETQYF.

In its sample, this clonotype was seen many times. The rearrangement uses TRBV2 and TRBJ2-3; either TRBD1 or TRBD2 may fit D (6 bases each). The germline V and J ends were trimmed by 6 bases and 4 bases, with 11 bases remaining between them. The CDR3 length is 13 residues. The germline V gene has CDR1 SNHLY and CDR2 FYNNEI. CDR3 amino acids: CASRERGADTQYF. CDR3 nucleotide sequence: TGTGCCAGCAGGGAGAGGGGGGCAGATACGCAGTATTTT.

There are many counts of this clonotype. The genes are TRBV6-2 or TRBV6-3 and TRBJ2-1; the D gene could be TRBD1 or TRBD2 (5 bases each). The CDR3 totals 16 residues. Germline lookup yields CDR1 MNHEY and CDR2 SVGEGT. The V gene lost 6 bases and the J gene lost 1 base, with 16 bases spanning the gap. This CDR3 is CASSIQGRESYNEQFF. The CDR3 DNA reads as TGTGCCAGCAGCATCCAGGGACGGGAATCCTACAATGAGCAGTTCTTC.

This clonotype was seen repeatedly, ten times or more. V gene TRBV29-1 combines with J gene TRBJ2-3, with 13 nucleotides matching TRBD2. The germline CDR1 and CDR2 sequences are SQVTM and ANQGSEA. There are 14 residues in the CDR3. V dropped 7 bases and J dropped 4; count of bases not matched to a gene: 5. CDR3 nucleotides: TGCAGCGGTGGACTAGCGGGAGTCGCAGATACGCAGTATTTT. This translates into CSGGLAGVADTQYF.

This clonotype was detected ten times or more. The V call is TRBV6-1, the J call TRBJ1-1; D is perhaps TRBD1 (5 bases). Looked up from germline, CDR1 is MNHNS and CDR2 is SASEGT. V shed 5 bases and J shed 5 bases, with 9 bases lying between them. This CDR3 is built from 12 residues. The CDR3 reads CASSQRQTEAFF. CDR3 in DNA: TGTGCCAGCAGTCAGAGACAGACTGAAGCTTTCTTT.

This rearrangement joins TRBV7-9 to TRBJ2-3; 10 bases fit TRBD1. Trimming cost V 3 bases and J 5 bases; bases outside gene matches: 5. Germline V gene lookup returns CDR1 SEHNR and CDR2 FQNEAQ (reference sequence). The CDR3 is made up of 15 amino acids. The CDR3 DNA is TGTGCCAGCAGCTTTGGGACAGGGGTCGTAGATACGCAGTATTTT. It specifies CASSFGTGVVDTQYF.

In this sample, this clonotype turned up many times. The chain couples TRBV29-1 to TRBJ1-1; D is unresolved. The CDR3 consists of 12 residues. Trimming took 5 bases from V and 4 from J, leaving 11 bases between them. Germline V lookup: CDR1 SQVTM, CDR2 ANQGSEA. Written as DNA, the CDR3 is TGCAGCGTTAGAGGGTCGGGCACTGAAGCTTTCTTT. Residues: CSVRGSGTEAFF. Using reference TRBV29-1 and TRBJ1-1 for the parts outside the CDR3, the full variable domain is SAVISQKPSRDICQRGTSLTIQCQVDSQVTMMFWYRQQPGQSLTLIATANQGSEATYESGFVIDKFPISRPNLTFSTLTVSNMSPEDSSIYLCSVRGSGTEAFFGQGTRLTVV.